This T cell receptor (beta chain) came from a study of beta chain features in type 1 diabetes. Study-level results: Within the patient group, naive, central memory and Treg TCRB repertoires appeared more similar to each other than within healthy donors.

Germline loops: CDR1 MNHNY, CDR2 SVGAGI (reference sequence). CDR3 length: 14 amino acids. Trimming took 10 bases from V and 7 from J; bases not matched to a gene: 11. Blood was collected once per donor into heparin, averaging about 116 mL. Every bit of the isolated RNA underwent reverse transcription, so sequencing read expressed TCRB transcripts. Assay: immunoSEQ multiplex PCR; the TCRdb copy retains only in-frame clones and omits some. The sample yields about 360,000 clones, around an eighth seen once. This clone showed up just a few times. Its specificity is unknown. This clonotype was obtained from a man aged 18 to 30 in good health. The gene calls are TRBV6-6 and TRBJ2-3; 10 bases align to TRBD2. The sequenced sample consisted of naive CD4+ T cells from blood. CDR3 sequence: CATRAGGRLHTQYF. The CDR3 DNA follows: TGTGCCACGCGAGCGGGGGGGCGCCTCCATACGCAGTATTTT.